The 17 T cell receptor beta chains reported below all come from one sample, sequenced in a study of T cells in Graves' hyperthyroidism and ophthalmopathy. Amplification yielded TCR beta CDR3 regions, with RNA transcripts as the source. The TCR CDR3 first-round RT-PCR relied on the HTBI primer set. From the multiplex PCR reads, TCRdb called clonotypes with MiXCR, one entry per CDR3 protein. This table holds about 500,000 distinct CDR3 sequences, about 16% found once. Source material: blood. The receptors derive from a woman younger than 45 with Graves' ophthalmopathy.

The chain joins TRBV5-6 to TRBJ1-5; the match to TRBD1 covers 7 bases. Losses at the gene ends were 3 bases for V and 9 bases for J; bases not matched to a gene: 9. Germline V gene lookup returns CDR1 SGHDT and CDR2 YYEEEE. The CDR3 runs 14 residues. In nucleotides, the CDR3 is TGTGCCAGCAGCTCTAGACAGGGCCAAGGGCCCCAGCATTTT. Encoded protein: CASSSRQGQGPQHF. The variable domain in full, completed from reference TRBV5-6 and TRBJ1-5, reads DAGVTQSPTHLIKTRGQQVTLRCSPKSGHDTVSWYQQALGQGPQFIFQYYEEEERQRGNFPDRFSGHQFPNYSSELNVNALLLGDSALYLCASSSRQGQGPQHFGDGTRLSIL.

This clonotype has a count of ten or more. This sequence joins TRBV27 and TRBJ2-5; unclear D gene. The germline V gene has CDR1 MNHEY and CDR2 SMNVEV (reference sequence). Trimming pared 4 bases from V and 5 bases from J, leaving 17 bases between. The CDR3 length is 15 residues. The CDR3 here is CASSSLWVPRETQYF. CDR3 nucleotide sequence: TGTGCCAGCAGTTCTTTATGGGTTCCGAGGGAGACCCAGTACTTC.

The chain combines TRBV7-9 with TRBJ2-7, with 13 bases fitting TRBD2. Trimming removed 4 bases from V and 3 bases from J; junction bases left unmatched: 3. The CDR3 is 15 residues long. The V gene's germline CDR1 is SEHNR and CDR2 FQNEAQ (reference sequence). The CDR3 region has the DNA TGTGCCAGCAGCTCCAGACTAGCGGGAGGCTACGAGCAGTACTTC. This codes for CASSSRLAGGYEQYF.

The chain has TRBV27 and TRBJ2-3; D might be TRBD1 or TRBD2, each matching 5 bases. V was shortened by 2 bases and J by 0 bases, with 12 bases between the two germline ends. This CDR3 contains 16 residues. CDR1 and CDR2 from the germline V gene are MNHEY and SMNVEV (reference sequence). In DNA, the CDR3 is TGTGCCAGCAGTTTAGGGGGTAGTGGAAGCACAGATACGCAGTATTTT. Its translation is CASSLGGSGSTDTQYF.

This clonotype appeared a few times. The J gene is TRBJ2-3, the V gene TRBV19; D gene ambiguous. V lost 3 bases, J lost 8 bases, and 21 bases lay in between. Per germline, CDR1 LNHDA and CDR2 SQIVND (reference sequence). This CDR3 contains 16 residues. CDR3 in DNA: TGTGCCAGTAGTATCCCCACCCCGGACGTCTCTCTTACGCAGTATTTT. This sequence encodes CASSIPTPDVSLTQYF.

This clonotype was detected many times. This chain links TRBV18 with TRBJ2-3; TRBD1 matches at 10 bases. V shed 3 bases and J 4 bases; nucleotides not matched to a gene: 4. The CDR3 is 15 residues long. Germline V CDR1 and CDR2: KGHSH, LQKENI. The CDR3 loop reads CASSPSTGGSDTQYF. CDR3 DNA sequence: TGTGCCAGCTCACCTTCGACAGGGGGCTCAGATACGCAGTATTTT.

The sample holds many counts of this clonotype. This sequence joins TRBV12-3 or TRBV12-4 and TRBJ1-3; D remains ambiguous. The CDR3 length is 14 residues. V dropped 2 bases and J dropped 2 bases, with 7 bases sitting between them. The CDR3 coding sequence is TGTGCCAGCAGTTTACCCCTCACTGGAAACACCATATATTTT. Residues: CASSLPLTGNTIYF.

This clonotype has ten or more counts. V gene TRBV7-8 combines with J gene TRBJ2-6; D is undetermined. Germline V gene data show CDR1 as SGHVS and CDR2 as FQNEAQ. Trimming cost V 0 bases and J 2 bases, with 11 bases left between them. CDR3 length equals 17 residues. CDR3 DNA: TGTGCCAGCAGCTTAGCGCATAGGGTTCCTGGGGCCAACGTCCTGACTTTC. Amino acids: CASSLAHRVPGANVLTF.

Many counts were recorded for this clonotype. This chain uses TRBV6-5 with TRBJ2-3; D is uncertain. The CDR3 length is 14 residues. Trimming removed 0 bases from V and 2 bases from J, with 6 bases in between. From germline, CDR1 is MNHEY and CDR2 SVGAGI. CDR3 DNA sequence: TGTGCCAGCAGTTACTCTCAGGCCACAGATACGCAGTATTTT. It yields the protein CASSYSQATDTQYF.

This clonotype was observed at least ten times. The chain joins TRBV4-1 to TRBJ1-1; D remains ambiguous. This CDR3 spans 12 amino acids. With 7 bases removed from V and 4 bases from J, the gap between germline ends came to 10 bases. Germline assignment: CDR1 MGHRA and CDR2 YSYEKL. The CDR3: CASNGFGTEAFF. In nucleotides, the CDR3 is TGCGCCAGCAATGGTTTCGGCACTGAAGCTTTCTTT.

This clonotype was picked up many times. This chain joins TRBV18 and TRBJ2-7, with D hard to call. From germline, CDR1 is KGHSH and CDR2 LQKENI. With 5 bases removed from V and 5 bases from J, the gap between germline ends came to 7 bases. This CDR3 is 11 amino acids long. In DNA form, the CDR3 reads TGTGCCAGCTCAACCCGGGACGAGCAGTACTTC. The encoded protein is CASSTRDEQYF. The variable domain in full, with the rest retrieved from reference TRBV18 and TRBJ2-7, is NAGVMQNPRHLVRRRGQEARLRCSPMKGHSHVYWYRQLPEEGLKFMVYLQKENIIDESGMPKERFSAEFPKEGPSILRIQQVVRGDSAAYFCASSTRDEQYFGPGTRLTVT.

This clonotype is a singleton in its sample. V and J are TRBV30 and TRBJ1-6; tentatively, D is TRBD1 (5 bases). The length of the CDR3 is 12 residues. CDR1 and CDR2 (germline): GTSNPN, SVGIG (reference sequence). Trimming took off 5 bases at V and 15 bases at J, with 17 bases between the two ends. DNA of the CDR3: TGTGCCTGGGCGCAAGGGGACCGGGACCTCCACTTT. This translates into CAWAQGDRDLHF.

This clonotype was seen repeatedly, ten times or more. This chain joins TRBV11-1 and TRBJ2-3; TRBD2 matches at 8 bases. The CDR3 is 18 amino acids. J gave up 0 bases and V 4 bases, and 12 bases lay outside the gene matches. The germline V gene has CDR1 SGHAT and CDR2 FQDESV (reference sequence). The CDR3 is CASSSLLAAPKSTDTQYF. The CDR3 bases are TGTGCCAGCAGCTCATTACTAGCGGCACCTAAAAGCACAGATACGCAGTATTTT.

The sample holds a few counts of this clonotype. The chain joins TRBV28 to TRBJ2-5, with 7 bases that match TRBD1. With V trimmed by 6 bases and J by 3 bases, 10 bases remained unmatched. Germline CDR1 is MDHEN and CDR2 is SYDVKM. This CDR3 has 15 amino acids. CDR3 region: CASSLNGQGEETQYF. CDR3 sequence (DNA): TGTGCCAGCAGCTTAAACGGTCAGGGGGAAGAGACCCAGTACTTC. The complete variable domain, with remaining parts taken from reference TRBV28 and TRBJ2-5, reads DVKVTQSSRYLVKRTGEKVFLECVQDMDHENMFWYRQDPGLGLRLIYFSYDVKMKEKGDIPEGYSVSREKKERFSLILESASTNQTSMYLCASSLNGQGEETQYFGPGTRLLVL.

The V gene is TRBV20-1, the J gene TRBJ1-3; D not certain. CDR1 and CDR2 from the germline V gene are DFQATT and SNEGSKA (reference sequence). This CDR3 is built from 15 residues. Deletions cut 5 bases from V and 0 bases from J, with 14 bases between. In DNA, the CDR3 is TGCAGTGCTCTCACAGACCGATTCTCTGGAAACACCATATATTTT. Protein product: CSALTDRFSGNTIYF.

This clonotype was counted only a few times. A much larger clonotype is one base distant, so this may be a read error. The chain combines TRBV2 with TRBJ2-3; no firm D call. Matching the DNA end better, TRBJ1-5 makes the J call doubtful. The length of the CDR3 is 11 residues. CDR1 and CDR2 from the germline V gene are SNHLY and FYNNEI. Written as DNA, the CDR3 is TGTGCCAGCAGCATAACAGATACGCAGCATTTT. This codes for CASSITDTQHF.

This clonotype was detected only a few times. V gene TRBV5-5 combines with J gene TRBJ2-2, with 7 bases matching TRBD2. J was trimmed by 6 bases and V by 3 bases; bases with no gene match: 5. The CDR3 spans 14 residues. Germline V lookup: CDR1 SGHKS, CDR2 YYEKEE (reference sequence). CDR3 loop: CASSSPGRPGELFF. In DNA, the CDR3 is TGTGCCAGCAGCTCACCCGGGAGGCCCGGGGAGCTGTTTTTT.